This T cell receptor (beta chain) was sequenced in a study of OX40 agonist ivuxolimab in advanced cancers. Study-level background: Recorded diagnoses for dose-escalation patients were hepatocellular carcinoma, melanoma, renal cell or head and neck cancer. General observations from the study: In CD8+ T cells, expanded clones were on average more numerous than in CD4+.

It was autoimmune disease history or systemic immunosuppression that excluded patients. The V gene end was trimmed by 0 bases and the J gene end by 4 bases; junction bases not matched to a gene: 14. Germline CDR1 reads LNHNV; CDR2 reads YYDKDF (reference sequence). CDR3 size: 20 residues. On this clone: Its antigen is not known.

Profiled with immunoSEQ multiplex PCR; TCRdb holds only in-frame clones, not every one. The profile shows approximately 60,000 clones, 75% to 90% of them singletons. This chain connects TRBV15 to TRBJ2-1; 11 bases align to TRBD2. The TCR originated in an adult with an advanced solid tumor such as melanoma, head and neck, liver or kidney cancer. The material was CD4+ or CD8+ T cells sorted from blood, obtained in a trial of the OX40 agonist ivuxolimab. The CDR3 here is CATSRDHPGVAGGHYNEQFF. The CDR3 DNA reads TGTGCCACCAGCAGAGATCACCCAGGGGTAGCGGGGGGGCATTACAATGAGCAGTTCTTC. Complete variable domain (other parts from reference TRBV15 and TRBJ2-1): DAMVIQNPRYQVTQFGKPVTLSCSQTLNHNVMYWYQQKSSQAPKLLFHYYDKDFNNEADTPDNFQSRRPNTSFCFLDIRSPGLGDTAMYLCATSRDHPGVAGGHYNEQFFGPGTRLTVL.